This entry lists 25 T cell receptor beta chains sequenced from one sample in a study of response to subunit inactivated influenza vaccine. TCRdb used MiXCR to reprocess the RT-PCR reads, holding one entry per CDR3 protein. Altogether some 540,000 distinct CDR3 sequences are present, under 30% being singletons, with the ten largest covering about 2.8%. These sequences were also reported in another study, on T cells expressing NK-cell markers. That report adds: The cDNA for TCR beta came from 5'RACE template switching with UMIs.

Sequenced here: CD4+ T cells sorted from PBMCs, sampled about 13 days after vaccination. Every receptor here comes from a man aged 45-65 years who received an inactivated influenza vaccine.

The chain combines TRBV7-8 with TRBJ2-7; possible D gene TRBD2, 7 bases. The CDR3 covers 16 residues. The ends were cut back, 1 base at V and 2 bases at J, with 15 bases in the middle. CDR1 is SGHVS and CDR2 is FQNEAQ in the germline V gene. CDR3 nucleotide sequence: TGTGCCAGCAGCTTAGTGGGGGGGCGGTCCGCCTACGAGCAGTACTTC. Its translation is CASSLVGGRSAYEQYF. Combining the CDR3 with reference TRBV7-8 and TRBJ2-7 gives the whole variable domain GAGVSQSPRYKVAKRGQDVALRCDPISGHVSLFWYQQALGQGPEFLTYFQNEAQLDKSGLPSDRFFAERPEGSVSTLKIQRTQQEDSAVYLCASSLVGGRSAYEQYFGPGTRLTVT.

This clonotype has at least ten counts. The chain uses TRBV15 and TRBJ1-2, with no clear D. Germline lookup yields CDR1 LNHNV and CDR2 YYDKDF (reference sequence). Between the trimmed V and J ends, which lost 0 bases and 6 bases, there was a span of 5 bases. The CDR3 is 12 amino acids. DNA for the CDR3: TGTGCCACCAGCAGAGATCTGAATGGCTACACCTTC. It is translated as CATSRDLNGYTF.

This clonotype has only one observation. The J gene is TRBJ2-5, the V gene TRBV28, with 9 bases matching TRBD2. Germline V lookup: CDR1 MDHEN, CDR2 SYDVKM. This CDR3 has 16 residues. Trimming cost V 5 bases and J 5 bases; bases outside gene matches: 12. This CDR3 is CASSTGFLAGTETQYF. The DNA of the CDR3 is TGTGCCAGCAGTACCGGTTTCCTAGCGGGGACCGAGACCCAGTACTTC.

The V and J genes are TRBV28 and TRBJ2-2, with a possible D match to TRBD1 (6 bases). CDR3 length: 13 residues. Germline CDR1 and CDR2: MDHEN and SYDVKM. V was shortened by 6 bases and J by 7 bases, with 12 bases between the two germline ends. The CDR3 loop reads CASSTGLGGELFF. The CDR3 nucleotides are TGTGCCAGCAGCACAGGGTTGGGCGGGGAGCTGTTTTTT.

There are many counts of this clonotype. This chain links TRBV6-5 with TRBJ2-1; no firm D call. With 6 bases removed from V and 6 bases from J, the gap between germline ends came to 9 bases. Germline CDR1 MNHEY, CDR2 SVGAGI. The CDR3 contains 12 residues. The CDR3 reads CASRKGGNEQFF. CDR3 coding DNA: TGTGCCAGCAGGAAAGGCGGCAATGAGCAGTTCTTC.

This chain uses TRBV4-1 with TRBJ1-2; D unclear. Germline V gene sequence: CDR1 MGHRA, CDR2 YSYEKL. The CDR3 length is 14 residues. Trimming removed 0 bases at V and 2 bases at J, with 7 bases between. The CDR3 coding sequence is TGCGCCAGCAGCCAAGACAGCAACAACTATGGCTACACCTTC. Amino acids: CASSQDSNNYGYTF.

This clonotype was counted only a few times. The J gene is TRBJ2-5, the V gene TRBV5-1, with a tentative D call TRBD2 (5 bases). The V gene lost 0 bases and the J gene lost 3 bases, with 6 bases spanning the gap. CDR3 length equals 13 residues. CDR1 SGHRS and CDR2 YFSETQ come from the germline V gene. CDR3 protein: CASSLAGKETQYF. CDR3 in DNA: TGCGCCAGCAGCTTGGCGGGGAAAGAGACCCAGTACTTC.

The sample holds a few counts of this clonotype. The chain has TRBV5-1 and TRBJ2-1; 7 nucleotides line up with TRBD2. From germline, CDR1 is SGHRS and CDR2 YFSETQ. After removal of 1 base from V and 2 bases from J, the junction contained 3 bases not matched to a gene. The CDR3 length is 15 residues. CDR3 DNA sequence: TGCGCCAGCAGCTTGATGGCGGGAGCCTACAATGAGCAGTTCTTC. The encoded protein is CASSLMAGAYNEQFF.

The CDR3 nucleotides are TGCAGCGTTGAAGGTAGACGGCGACAGGGGGGATTCCCTAGCACAGATACGCAGTATTTT. Protein product: CSVEGRRRQGGFPSTDTQYF. The chain has TRBV29-1 and TRBJ2-3, with 9 positions matching TRBD1. Germline trimming cut 1 base from V and 0 bases from J; bases unmatched to any gene: 17. CDR3 length: 20 amino acids. CDR1 and CDR2 from the germline V gene are SQVTM and ANQGSEA.

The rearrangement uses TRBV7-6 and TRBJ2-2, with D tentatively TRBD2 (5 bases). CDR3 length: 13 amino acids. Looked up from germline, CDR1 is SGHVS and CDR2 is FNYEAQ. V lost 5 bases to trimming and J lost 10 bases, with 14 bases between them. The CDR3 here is CASSPGLPLELFF. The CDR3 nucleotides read TGTGCCAGCAGCCCTGGACTGCCCTTGGAGCTGTTTTTT.

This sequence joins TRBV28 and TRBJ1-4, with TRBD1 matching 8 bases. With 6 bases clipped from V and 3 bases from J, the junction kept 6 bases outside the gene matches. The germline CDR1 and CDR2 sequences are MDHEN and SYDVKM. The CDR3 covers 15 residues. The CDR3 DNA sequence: TGTGCCAGCAGAAACAGGGGGGCGGCTAATGAAAAACTGTTTTTT. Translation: CASRNRGAANEKLFF.

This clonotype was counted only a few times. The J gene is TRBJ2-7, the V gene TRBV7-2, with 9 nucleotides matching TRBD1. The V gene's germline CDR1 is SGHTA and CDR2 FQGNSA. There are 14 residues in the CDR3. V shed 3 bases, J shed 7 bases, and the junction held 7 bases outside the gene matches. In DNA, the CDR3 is TGTGCCAGCAGCTTTACAGGGGGCGCGGGGGAGCAGTACTTC. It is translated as CASSFTGGAGEQYF.

The CDR3 loop is CASSQEGGRVSDTQYF. The CDR3 DNA sequence: TGCGCCAGCAGCCAAGAGGGGGGCAGGGTTAGTGATACGCAGTATTTT. This chain connects TRBV5-1 to TRBJ2-3; D tentatively reads TRBD1 or TRBD2 (6 bases each). V gave up 4 bases and J gave up 6 bases, with 21 bases separating them. CDR3 length: 16 residues. The germline gives CDR1 SGHRS, CDR2 YFSETQ.

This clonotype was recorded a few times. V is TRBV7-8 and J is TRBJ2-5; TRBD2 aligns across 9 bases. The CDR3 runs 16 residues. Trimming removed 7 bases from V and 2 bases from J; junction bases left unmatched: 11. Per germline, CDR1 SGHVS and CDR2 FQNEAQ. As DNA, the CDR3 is TGTGCCAGCACTCCCTTAGCGGGAGTGATACAAGAGACCCAGTACTTC. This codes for CASTPLAGVIQETQYF.

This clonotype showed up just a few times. DNA of the CDR3: TGTGCCAGCAGCCAACAGGGGATATGGTCACCCCTCCACTTT. Its translation: CASSQQGIWSPLHF. The gene calls are TRBV3-1 and TRBJ1-6, with D possibly being TRBD1 (6 bases). This CDR3 is 14 amino acids long. Trimming removed 2 bases from V and 10 bases from J, with 12 bases in between. Germline lookup yields CDR1 LGHDT and CDR2 YNNKEL (reference sequence). Complete variable domain (other parts from reference TRBV3-1 and TRBJ1-6): DTAVSQTPKYLVTQMGNDKSIKCEQNLGHDTMYWYKQDSKKFLKIMFSYNNKELIINETVPNRFSPKSPDKAHLNLHINSLELGDSAVYFCASSQQGIWSPLHFGNGTRLTVT.

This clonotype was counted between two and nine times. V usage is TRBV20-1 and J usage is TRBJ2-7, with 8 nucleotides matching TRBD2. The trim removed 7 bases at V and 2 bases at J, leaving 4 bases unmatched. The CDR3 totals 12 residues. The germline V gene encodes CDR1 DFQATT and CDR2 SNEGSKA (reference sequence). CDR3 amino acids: CSVAGGAYEQYF. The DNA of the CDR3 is TGCAGTGTGGCGGGAGGAGCCTACGAGCAGTACTTC.

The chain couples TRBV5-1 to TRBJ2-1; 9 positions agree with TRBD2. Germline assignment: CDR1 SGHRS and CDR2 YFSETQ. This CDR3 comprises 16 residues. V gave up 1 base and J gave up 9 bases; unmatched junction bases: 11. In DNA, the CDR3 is TGCGCCAGCAGCTTGTCCGCGGGGGGGGATAAGATTGAGCAGTTCTTC. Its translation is CASSLSAGGDKIEQFF.

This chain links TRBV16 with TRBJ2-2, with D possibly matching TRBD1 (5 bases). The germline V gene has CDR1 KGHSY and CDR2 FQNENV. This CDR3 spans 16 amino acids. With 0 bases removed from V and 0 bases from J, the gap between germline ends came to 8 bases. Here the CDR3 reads CASSQSAGPNTGELFF. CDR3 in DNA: TGTGCCAGCAGCCAATCAGCAGGGCCGAACACCGGGGAGCTGTTTTTT.

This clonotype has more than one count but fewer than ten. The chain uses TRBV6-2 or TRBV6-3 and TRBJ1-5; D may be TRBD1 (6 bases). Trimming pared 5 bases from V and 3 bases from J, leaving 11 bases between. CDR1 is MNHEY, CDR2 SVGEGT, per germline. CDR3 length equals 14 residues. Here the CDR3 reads CASSKDSHNQPQHF. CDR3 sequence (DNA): TGTGCCAGCAGTAAGGACAGCCACAATCAGCCCCAGCATTTT.

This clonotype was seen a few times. CDR3 sequence (DNA): TGTGCCAGCGCTCGGGCAGGGCAATCTGGGGCCAACGTCCTGACTTTC. It yields the protein CASARAGQSGANVLTF. The chain combines TRBV28 with TRBJ2-6; TRBD1 is a possible D gene (5 bases). The CDR3 is 16 amino acids. Trimming pared 8 bases from V and 1 base from J, leaving 15 bases between. Germline-derived CDR1 and CDR2 are MDHEN and SYDVKM. Full variable domain (remainder filled in from reference TRBV28 and TRBJ2-6): DVKVTQSSRYLVKRTGEKVFLECVQDMDHENMFWYRQDPGLGLRLIYFSYDVKMKEKGDIPEGYSVSREKKERFSLILESASTNQTSMYLCASARAGQSGANVLTFGAGSRLTVL.

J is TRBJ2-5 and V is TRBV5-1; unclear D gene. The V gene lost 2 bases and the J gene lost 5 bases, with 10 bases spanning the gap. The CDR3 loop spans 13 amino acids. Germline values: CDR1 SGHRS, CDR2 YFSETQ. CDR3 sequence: CASSLDPQETQYF. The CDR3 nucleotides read TGCGCCAGCAGCTTAGACCCCCAGGAGACCCAGTACTTC.

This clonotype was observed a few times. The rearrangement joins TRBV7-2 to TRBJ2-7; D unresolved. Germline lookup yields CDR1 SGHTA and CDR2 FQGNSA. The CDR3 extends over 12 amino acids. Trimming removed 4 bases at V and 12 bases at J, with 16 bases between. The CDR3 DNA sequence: TGTGCCAGCAGCTCCTCCAATTATAATCCGTACTTC. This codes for CASSSSNYNPYF.

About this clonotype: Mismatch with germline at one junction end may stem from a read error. CDR3: CASSSTGGRETQYF. The CDR3 bases are TGTGCTAGCAGTTCTACGGGGGGCAGAGAGACCCAGTACTTC. This chain joins TRBV7-7 and TRBJ2-5; D is perhaps TRBD2 (7 bases). The CDR3 is made up of 14 amino acids. The germline V gene encodes CDR1 SSHAT and CDR2 FNYEAQ (reference sequence).

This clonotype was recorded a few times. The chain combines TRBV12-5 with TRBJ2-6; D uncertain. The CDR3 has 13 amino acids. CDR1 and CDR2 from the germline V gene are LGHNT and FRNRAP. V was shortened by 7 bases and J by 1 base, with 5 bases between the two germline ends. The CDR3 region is CASARSGANVLTF. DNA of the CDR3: TGTGCTAGTGCCCGGTCTGGGGCCAACGTCCTGACTTTC.

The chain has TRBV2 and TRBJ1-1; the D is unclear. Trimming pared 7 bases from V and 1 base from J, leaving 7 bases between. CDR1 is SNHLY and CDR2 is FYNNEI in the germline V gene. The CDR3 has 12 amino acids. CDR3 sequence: CASNSPNTEAFF. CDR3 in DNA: TGTGCCAGCAATTCACCGAACACTGAAGCTTTCTTT.